These T cell receptor beta chains were read from a single sample in a study of human T cells and chemical hapten exposure. MiXCR, run by TCRdb on the RACE reads, gives a single entry per CDR3 protein. The sample contains about 120,000 distinct CDR3 sequences, about an eighth of which appear only once. The source was whole blood, collected in connection with sensitization to the hapten diphenylcyclopropenone (DPC). The receptors derive from a woman aged 45-60 years with alopecia areata. Some clones in this sample may be carry-over from other donors' samples. Both conserved end residues are part of each CDR3. The order of the fields is V gene, CDR3 protein.

v_gene: TRBV6-2/TRBV6-3
CDR3aa: CASSYHATTTGELFF

v_gene: TRBV11-2
CDR3aa: CASSPSLNYGYTF

v_gene: TRBV6-6
CDR3aa: CASSYIQGGNYEQFF

v_gene: TRBV21-1
CDR3aa: CASSQGKANYGYTF

v_gene: TRBV28
CDR3aa: CASRPAWGSSNQPQHF

v_gene: TRBV7-2
CDR3aa: CASSLGSLQETQYF

v_gene: TRBV11-2
CDR3aa: CASSLDYRYEQYF

v_gene: TRBV20-1
CDR3aa: CSARSPNGLPGELFF

v_gene: TRBV2
CDR3aa: CASSDILITQPQHF

v_gene: TRBV4-1
CDR3aa: CASSQVGTDYEQYF

v_gene: TRBV7-6
CDR3aa: CASSSTIYTQYF

v_gene: TRBV7-9
CDR3aa: CAQERFSTDTQYF

v_gene: TRBV28
CDR3aa: CASMLGRLHEQYF

v_gene: TRBV2
CDR3aa: CASTEGQGSSNQPQHF

v_gene: TRBV28
CDR3aa: CASSISTDTQYF

v_gene: TRBV3-1
CDR3aa: CASSQILAGSYNEQFF

v_gene: TRBV11-2
CDR3aa: CASSLQGGFYGNTIYF

v_gene: TRBV29-1
CDR3aa: CSVEDQGEGSGSYWYTQYF

v_gene: TRBV18
CDR3aa: CVSSPTSGSYEQYF

v_gene: TRBV4-3
CDR3aa: CASSQEASPPGELFF

v_gene: TRBV2
CDR3aa: CAKISLLNTEAFF

v_gene: TRBV2
CDR3aa: CASSVASRGQYF

v_gene: TRBV28
CDR3aa: CASSSGTNYGYTF

v_gene: TRBV7-2
CDR3aa: CASSLTNEKLFF

v_gene: TRBV18
CDR3aa: CASSPPLTAQETQYF

v_gene: TRBV4-3
CDR3aa: CASSQEKMRASEQFF

v_gene: TRBV4-3
CDR3aa: CASSQDGSGTGNTEAFF

v_gene: TRBV28
CDR3aa: CASSLAGTGKETQYF

v_gene: TRBV3-1
CDR3aa: CASSQGRGRPPYEQYF

v_gene: TRBV2
CDR3aa: CASRGTDGKLFF

v_gene: TRBV5-6
CDR3aa: CASSLRGLSYEQYF

v_gene: TRBV10-3
CDR3aa: CAISDRQETQYF

v_gene: TRBV7-6
CDR3aa: CASSLAGQRGGGEQFF

v_gene: TRBV10-2
CDR3aa: CASSEFSSGNNEQFF

v_gene: TRBV6-6
CDR3aa: CASSYPTGTDNSPLHF

v_gene: TRBV13
CDR3aa: CASSNIANTEAFF

v_gene: TRBV29-1
CDR3aa: CSVQDSYNSPLHF

v_gene: TRBV4-2
CDR3aa: CASSQEGTAGANVLTF

v_gene: TRBV12-5
CDR3aa: CASGLASSGSYEQFF